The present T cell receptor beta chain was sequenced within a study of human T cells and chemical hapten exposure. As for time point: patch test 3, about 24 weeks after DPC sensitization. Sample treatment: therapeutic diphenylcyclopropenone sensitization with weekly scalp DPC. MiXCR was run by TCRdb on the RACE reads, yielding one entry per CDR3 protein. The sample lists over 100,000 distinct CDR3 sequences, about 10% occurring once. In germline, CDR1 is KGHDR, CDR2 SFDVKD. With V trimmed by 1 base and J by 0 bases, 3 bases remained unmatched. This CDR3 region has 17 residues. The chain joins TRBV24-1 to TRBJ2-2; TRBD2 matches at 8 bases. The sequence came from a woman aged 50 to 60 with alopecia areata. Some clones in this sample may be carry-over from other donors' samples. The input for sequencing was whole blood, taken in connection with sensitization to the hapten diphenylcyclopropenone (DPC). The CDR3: CATSDFTSGSNTGELFF. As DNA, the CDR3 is TGTGCCACCAGTGATTTCACTAGCGGATCGAACACCGGGGAGCTGTTTTTT.